The 10 T cell receptor beta chains reported below all come from one sample, sequenced in a study of blood T cell repertoires in COVID-19 (dated by TCRdb to 2018 to 2021). Library preparation used the immunoSEQ multiplex PCR assay. The source is immuneACCESS, and TCRdb retained only in-frame sequences with V and J called. Part of the clones is not carried over; for the studies checked, unresolved V genes explain less than half of this, and the remainder is unexplained. This sample gives 200,000 to 300,000 clones in total; around 89% of them show up just once. The biggest ten clones account for around 10% of the sample. The source material was PBMCs or T cells enriched from blood (not recorded which). Source of these receptors: a man aged 35-49 years who had recovered from COVID-19.

This chain joins TRBV28 and TRBJ1-6, with a weak D call TRBD1 (6 bases). V was pared by 7 bases and J by 8 bases, with 15 bases between. CDR1 and CDR2 (germline): MDHEN, SYDVKM. This CDR3 is built from 14 residues. The CDR3 region is CASNGGGRDSPLHF. DNA of the CDR3: TGTGCCAGCAATGGGGGGGGGCGGGATTCACCCCTCCACTTT.

The chain uses TRBV2 and TRBJ2-3, with 8 bases identical to TRBD2. The ends lost 1 base at V and 6 bases at J; junction bases unmatched: 3. The CDR3 sequence is 14 residues long. The germline CDR1 and CDR2 sequences are SNHLY and FYNNEI. CDR3 in DNA: TGTGCCAGCAGTGAAGGGCGGGGGGCCGATACGCAGTATTTT. This gives the protein CASSEGRGADTQYF.

This clone was seen a handful of times. CDR3 amino acids: CASSQPDGTEAFF. CDR3 nucleotide sequence: TGCGCCAGCAGCCAACCCGACGGGACTGAAGCTTTCTTT. The chain joins TRBV4-1 to TRBJ1-1; D remains ambiguous. CDR3 size: 13 residues. CDR1 is MGHRA, CDR2 YSYEKL, per germline. V gave up 2 bases and J gave up 5 bases, with 9 bases separating them.

This clone was seen a handful of times. V is TRBV9 and J is TRBJ2-4; TRBD1 might be the D (6 bases). The germline V gene encodes CDR1 SGDLS and CDR2 YYNGEE. The ends were cut back, 2 bases at V and 1 base at J, with 13 bases in the middle. The CDR3 spans 16 residues. CDR3 in DNA: TGTGCCAGCAGCGTTGACCCCCAGGGGGCCAAAAACATTCAGTACTTC. This sequence encodes CASSVDPQGAKNIQYF.

The rearrangement joins TRBV6-6 to TRBJ1-1, with 7 bases identical to TRBD1. The CDR3 sequence is 16 residues long. J lost 2 bases, V lost 1 base, and 7 bases had no gene match. Germline-derived CDR1 and CDR2 are MNHNY and SVGAGI (reference sequence). In DNA form, the CDR3 reads TGTGCCAGCAGTTACTACCGGGACAGACTAAACACTGAAGCTTTCTTT. This sequence encodes CASSYYRDRLNTEAFF.

The rearrangement joins TRBV5-6 to TRBJ1-6, with 7 bases fitting TRBD1. The CDR3 is 14 residues long. Looked up from germline, CDR1 is SGHDT and CDR2 is YYEEEE. The junction had 9 bases not matched to a gene; V was cut back by 9 bases and J by 6 bases. CDR3 sequence: CATSKGQTNSPLHF. DNA for the CDR3: TGTGCCACCTCAAAGGGACAGACTAATTCACCCCTCCACTTT.

The rearrangement uses TRBV11-2 and TRBJ2-7; a weak D match, TRBD2 (5 bases). Germline loops: CDR1 SGHAT, CDR2 FQNNGV. CDR3 length: 15 residues. Trimming shortened V by 2 bases and J by 4 bases, and 15 bases separated the two germline ends. The CDR3 bases are TGTGCCAGCAGCTTATCTAACCGGGGAAAATACGAGCAGTACTTC. Protein product: CASSLSNRGKYEQYF.

The rearrangement uses TRBV11-2 and TRBJ2-7; 7 positions match TRBD2. In germline, CDR1 is SGHAT, CDR2 FQNNGV. V dropped 1 base and J dropped 3; count of bases not matched to a gene: 9. The length of the CDR3 is 16 residues. CDR3 bases: TGTGCCAGCAGCTTAGGGTTACTAGCGATAAACTACGAGCAGTACTTC. Its protein product is CASSLGLLAINYEQYF.

This chain connects TRBV4-1 to TRBJ1-1, with TRBD1 matching 8 bases. V lost 1 base to trimming and J lost 3 bases; unmatched junction nucleotides: 10. Germline V gene data show CDR1 as MGHRA and CDR2 as YSYEKL. The CDR3 consists of 17 residues. The CDR3 nucleotides are TGCGCCAGCAGCCAAGCCGCGGACAGGGTGGGACACACTGAAGCTTTCTTT. This gives the protein CASSQAADRVGHTEAFF.

The table lists this clone with a count of one. The chain links TRBV28 to TRBJ1-5; D is unresolved. CDR3 length equals 17 residues. Germline V gives CDR1 MDHEN, CDR2 SYDVKM. Trimming shortened V by 7 bases and J by 0 bases, and 19 bases separated the two germline ends. For the CDR3, the DNA is TGTGCCAGCAACGCGCCTTCGGGGATATATAGCAATCAGCCCCAGCATTTT. This codes for CASNAPSGIYSNQPQHF. Variable domain in full (rest from reference TRBV28 and TRBJ1-5): DVKVTQSSRYLVKRTGEKVFLECVQDMDHENMFWYRQDPGLGLRLIYFSYDVKMKEKGDIPEGYSVSREKKERFSLILESASTNQTSMYLCASNAPSGIYSNQPQHFGDGTRLSIL.